The 26 T cell receptor beta chains below all came from one sample that was sequenced in a study of technical replicates of blood from a few donors. The repertoire was sequenced with immunoSEQ multiplex PCR; TCRdb's copy has only in-frame clones and lacks some. The sample holds about 80,000 clones, about 90% seen once. Sequenced sample: T cells isolated from PBMCs. These receptors came from a human donor in good health.

The rearrangement joins TRBV6-6 to TRBJ1-2, with a weak D call TRBD1 (6 bases). V dropped 1 base and J dropped 4 bases, with 13 bases sitting between them. The CDR3 has 15 residues. Germline CDR1 MNHNY, CDR2 SVGAGI (reference sequence). CDR3 in amino acids: CASSYFGQTTYGYTF. CDR3 coding DNA: TGTGCCAGCAGTTACTTCGGACAGACAACCTATGGCTACACCTTC.

This chain connects TRBV6-5 to TRBJ2-5; D possibly corresponds to TRBD1 (6 bases). V dropped 9 bases and J dropped 5 bases, with 7 bases sitting between them. Germline CDR1 and CDR2: MNHEY and SVGAGI. CDR3 length: 10 residues. The CDR3 here is CASQGETQYF. CDR3 DNA: TGTGCCAGTCAGGGGGAGACCCAGTACTTC.

V usage is TRBV2 and J usage is TRBJ2-6; D is uncertain. CDR3 length: 14 amino acids. Germline lookup yields CDR1 SNHLY and CDR2 FYNNEI. V was trimmed by 4 bases and J by 4 bases, leaving 8 bases between them. This chain's CDR3 is CASSVGAGANVLTF. CDR3 bases: TGTGCCAGCAGTGTAGGAGCGGGGGCCAACGTCCTGACTTTC.

V is TRBV5-1 and J is TRBJ1-1; D not certain. The germline V gene encodes CDR1 SGHRS and CDR2 YFSETQ. Deletions cut 3 bases from V and 1 base from J, with 4 bases between. This CDR3 spans 12 amino acids. The CDR3 sequence is CASSSGNTEAFF. In nucleotides, the CDR3 is TGCGCCAGCAGCTCAGGGAACACTGAAGCTTTCTTT.

V and J are TRBV4-3 and TRBJ1-2; D is undetermined. The CDR3 covers 14 residues. The germline V and J ends were trimmed by 2 bases and 3 bases, with 10 bases remaining between them. Germline loops: CDR1 LGHNA, CDR2 YSLEER. This chain's CDR3 is CASSQIVSDYGYTF. CDR3 nucleotide sequence: TGCGCCAGCAGCCAAATAGTCTCGGACTATGGCTACACCTTC.

The chain has TRBV6-6 and TRBJ1-2; the D is unclear. The CDR3 is 13 amino acids. Deletions cut 5 bases from V and 6 bases from J, with 13 bases between. CDR1 MNHNY and CDR2 SVGAGI come from the germline V gene (reference sequence). CDR3 in amino acids: CASSTAVENGYTF. CDR3 sequence (DNA): TGTGCCAGCAGTACCGCCGTGGAGAATGGCTACACCTTC.

The genes are TRBV27 and TRBJ1-1; the match to TRBD1 covers 7 bases. The ends lost 3 bases at V and 1 base at J; junction bases unmatched: 2. There are 14 residues in the CDR3. Germline lookup yields CDR1 MNHEY and CDR2 SMNVEV (reference sequence). The CDR3 sequence: CASSFQGGNTEAFF. CDR3 bases: TGTGCCAGCAGTTTTCAGGGGGGGAACACTGAAGCTTTCTTT.

This clone came up once. The chain has TRBV6-5 and TRBJ2-1, with 11 bases lining up with TRBD2. Germline CDR1 reads MNHEY; CDR2 reads SVGAGI. Trimming cost V 7 bases and J 1 base; bases outside gene matches: 3. This CDR3 has 15 amino acids. DNA for the CDR3: TGTGCCAGCAATTTAGCGGGAGGGTCCTACAATGAGCAGTTCTTC. Translating it yields CASNLAGGSYNEQFF.

This clone has just one count. The chain uses TRBV29-1 and TRBJ2-7; D call uncertain. Germline CDR1 SQVTM, CDR2 ANQGSEA. The CDR3 contains 15 residues. Trimming took 7 bases from V and 0 from J, leaving 19 bases between them. In nucleotides, the CDR3 is TGCAGCGCCGGCTGGTCGGAGAAAAGCTCCTACGAGCAGTACTTC. Translated: CSAGWSEKSSYEQYF.

This chain uses TRBV5-4 with TRBJ2-3; 8 bases agree with TRBD2. Germline CDR1 and CDR2: SGHNT and YYREEE (reference sequence). The CDR3 has 15 amino acids. Trimming removed 4 bases from V and 5 bases from J; junction bases left unmatched: 9. CDR3 nucleotides: TGTGCCAGCAGCCAACCAACTAGCGGCTTAGATACGCAGTATTTT. It is translated as CASSQPTSGLDTQYF.

The chain is built from TRBV6-5 and TRBJ2-3; possible D gene TRBD2, 6 bases. V was shortened by 2 bases and J by 4 bases, with 16 bases between the two germline ends. The CDR3 consists of 16 residues. Germline CDR1 MNHEY, CDR2 SVGAGI. In DNA, the CDR3 is TGTGCCAGCAGTTACGACGGGACTGGGATTCCAGATACGCAGTATTTT. This encodes CASSYDGTGIPDTQYF.

V usage is TRBV4-3 and J usage is TRBJ2-7; TRBD2 might be the D (5 bases). CDR1 is LGHNA, CDR2 YSLEER, per germline. Trimming took off 2 bases at V and 3 bases at J, with 11 bases between the two ends. This CDR3 is 14 amino acids long. CDR3 DNA: TGCGCCAGCAGCCAAAGCGAGGGCAACTACGAGCAGTACTTC. It is translated as CASSQSEGNYEQYF.

This clone was found once. This chain joins TRBV2 and TRBJ1-5, with a weak D call TRBD1 (5 bases). Germline V CDR1 and CDR2: SNHLY, FYNNEI. This CDR3 region has 15 residues. Trimming pared 7 bases from V and 6 bases from J, leaving 19 bases between. The CDR3 sequence: CASTYSRGKGQPQHF. The CDR3 DNA reads TGTGCCAGCACTTATAGTCGGGGGAAAGGTCAGCCCCAGCATTTT.

V gene TRBV11-2 combines with J gene TRBJ2-7; 8 bases match TRBD1. The J segment lost 4 bases and the V segment lost 4 bases, leaving 3 bases of the junction unmatched. Germline V gives CDR1 SGHAT, CDR2 FQNNGV. This CDR3 is 13 amino acids long. The DNA for the CDR3 is TGTGCCAGCAGCTCCGGACAGGGTTACGAGCAGTACTTC. Its protein is CASSSGQGYEQYF.

A remark on this clone: A junction end diverges from the germline sequence, so it may reflect a read error. The V gene is TRBV5-1, the J gene TRBJ1-4; weak D call: TRBD1 (6 bases). This CDR3 region has 15 residues. Germline values: CDR1 SGHRS, CDR2 YFSETQ. CDR3 DNA: TGCGCCAGCAGCTTTTCCGGGACAACGAATGAAAAACTGTTTTTT. Translating gives CASSFSGTTNEKLFF.

The genes are TRBV20-1 and TRBJ2-7; the D is unclear. CDR3 size: 11 residues. The V end was cut by 5 bases, the J end by 7 bases, with 12 bases between. Germline lookup yields CDR1 DFQATT and CDR2 SNEGSKA (reference sequence). The CDR3 sequence: CSALHRREQYF. CDR3 nucleotides: TGCAGTGCTCTCCATCGGCGGGAGCAGTACTTC.

The chain joins TRBV29-1 to TRBJ1-2; D perhaps matches TRBD1 (5 bases). From germline, CDR1 is SQVTM and CDR2 ANQGSEA. Trimming removed 7 bases from V and 4 bases from J, with 13 bases in between. This CDR3 comprises 12 residues. For the CDR3, the DNA is TGCAGCGCAGGGTCTTCGGGCTATGGCTACACCTTC. It translates to CSAGSSGYGYTF. The complete variable domain, with remaining parts taken from reference TRBV29-1 and TRBJ1-2, reads SAVISQKPSRDICQRGTSLTIQCQVDSQVTMMFWYRQQPGQSLTLIATANQGSEATYESGFVIDKFPISRPNLTFSTLTVSNMSPEDSSIYLCSAGSSGYGYTFGSGTRLTVV.

For the CDR3, the DNA is TGTGCCAGCAGCCTGGACAGGGGAGGTTCGGATGGCTACACCTTC. It encodes CASSLDRGGSDGYTF. V usage is TRBV27 and J usage is TRBJ1-2; 9 nucleotides match TRBD1. This CDR3 region has 15 residues. J gave up 6 bases and V 6 bases, and 11 bases lay outside the gene matches. The germline gives CDR1 MNHEY, CDR2 SMNVEV (reference sequence).

The chain is built from TRBV11-2 and TRBJ1-4, with 7 bases identical to TRBD1. Germline CDR1 reads SGHAT; CDR2 reads FQNNGV. The CDR3 runs to 15 residues. Trimming took 4 bases from V and 0 from J; bases not matched to a gene: 2. The CDR3 sequence: CASSWGTATNEKLFF. CDR3 coding DNA: TGTGCCAGCAGCTGGGGGACAGCAACTAATGAAAAACTGTTTTTT.

The chain recombines TRBV6-5 with TRBJ2-7; 8 nucleotides match TRBD1. CDR1 is MNHEY and CDR2 is SVGAGI in the germline V gene. V trimming: 2 bases; J trimming: 6 bases; junction bases outside the gene matches: 3. The CDR3 spans 13 residues. CDR3 DNA sequence: TGTGCCAGCAGTTACGCCAGGGGGCTCGAGCAGTACTTC. This encodes CASSYARGLEQYF.

This chain connects TRBV9 to TRBJ1-1; 7 positions agree with TRBD1. This CDR3 is built from 14 residues. Germline CDR1 is SGDLS and CDR2 is YYNGEE. V shed 4 bases and J 10 bases; nucleotides not matched to a gene: 13. The CDR3 DNA is TGTGCCAGCAGCCCCCCTTCGGACAGGTCTTTAGCTTTCTTT. Its protein product is CASSPPSDRSLAFF.

The chain carries TRBV28 and TRBJ2-1; 7 bases line up with TRBD1. Per germline, CDR1 MDHEN and CDR2 SYDVKM. The CDR3 has 12 amino acids. V lost 8 bases and J lost 2; bases outside the gene matches: 0. In nucleotides, the CDR3 is TGTGCCAGCGGGACAGCCTACAATGAGCAGTTCTTC. It translates to CASGTAYNEQFF.

The chain couples TRBV11-2 to TRBJ2-3; 11 positions agree with TRBD2. This CDR3 region has 16 residues. Germline V gene lookup returns CDR1 SGHAT and CDR2 FQNNGV. V was clipped by 1 base and J by 6 bases; unmatched bases: 6. The CDR3 region has the DNA TGTGCCAGCAGCTTAGGGCTAGCGGGAGGTGGGGATACGCAGTATTTT. Its translation is CASSLGLAGGGDTQYF.

V is TRBV5-1 and J is TRBJ1-1, with D uncertain. The CDR3 consists of 14 residues. Germline CDR1 reads SGHRS; CDR2 reads YFSETQ. The ends were cut back, 4 bases at V and 0 bases at J, with 10 bases in the middle. The CDR3 DNA sequence: TGCGCCAGCAGCCCCATAGAACTGAACACTGAAGCTTTCTTT. This translates into CASSPIELNTEAFF.

CDR3 loop: CSVEGGTYNEQFF. The CDR3 region has the DNA TGCAGCGTGGAGGGAGGTACCTACAATGAGCAGTTCTTC. The genes are TRBV29-1 and TRBJ2-1; possible D gene TRBD2, 6 bases. V was shortened by 6 bases and J by 2 bases, with 11 bases between the two germline ends. The germline V gene has CDR1 SQVTM and CDR2 ANQGSEA. CDR3 size: 13 residues.

The chain has TRBV7-3 and TRBJ2-3, with 11 bases fitting TRBD2. The CDR3 runs to 16 residues. Germline values: CDR1 SGHTA, CDR2 FQGTGA. J lost 0 bases, V lost 5 bases, and 4 bases had no gene match. The CDR3 DNA sequence: TGTGCCAGCAGCCTTTTAGCGGGAGGGAGCACAGATACGCAGTATTTT. This codes for CASSLLAGGSTDTQYF. Drawing the rest from reference TRBV7-3 and TRBJ2-3, the complete variable domain is GAGVSQTPSNKVTEKGKYVELRCDPISGHTALYWYRQSLGQGPEFLIYFQGTGAADDSGLPNDRFFAVRPEGSVSTLKIQRTERGDSAVYLCASSLLAGGSTDTQYFGPGTRLTVL.